This T cell receptor (beta chain) came from a study of blood T cell repertoires in COVID-19 (dated by TCRdb to the early 2020s). With respect to the entire study: Samples covering the acute and convalescent phases of COVID-19 were provided by collaborators in the United States, Italy and Spain. A freely available public database, intended as a resource for researchers studying the immune response to SARS-CoV-2, is where the repertoires were released. The samples were drawn from two sources: the first 160 participants of the ongoing ImmuneRACE study, and approximately 1,300 subjects contributed by 6 global collaborators. The material from the prospective study consisted of cDNA or gDNA derived from T cells, B-cell-depleted T cells, or PBMCs. Where HLA class I and class II types were available, the types were taken from metadata supplied by the sample provider, not from assay-based typing. The sample metadata nearly always contained a de-identified subject ID, COVID-19 status, age in years and sex. The dataset comprised deeply sampled blood TCRbeta repertoires from subjects exposed to, actively infected with, or recovered from COVID-19.

Each collaborating institution followed its own protocols to collect whole blood in K2EDTA tubes. For TCRbeta analysis, collaborators shipped samples as frozen whole blood, isolated PBMCs, or DNA extracted from either of those sample types. Results and caveats for the whole study, not just this receptor: How much clinical and demographic metadata was included differed by source and by participant, and the metadata was provided uncurated.

As regards this clone: The specificity of this receptor is unknown. Base qualities are not provided; no much larger clone lies one nucleotide away.

TCRbeta CDR3 regions were amplified from genomic DNA using the immunoSEQ Assay, a bias-controlled multiplex PCR. The published analysis was carried out like this. Within the assay, amplification of reference gene primers was used to estimate how many nucleated cells each sample contained. To quantify the absolute abundance of each unique TCRbeta CDR3 rearrangement, sequence reads were collapsed and filtered. For each sample, productive Simpson clonality was calculated by taking the square root of Simpson's diversity index across productive rearrangements. TCRdb took this table from immuneACCESS and kept in-frame rearrangements with V and J called. Such tables lack part of the clones; where checked against another copy, unresolved V genes explain under half of the gap, and the rest is unexplained. Clonal size and the V and J genes are those of that table, whereas D and trimming came from the DNA. The sample records hundreds of thousands of clones, around 85% of which are singletons. The top ten constitute roughly 9.8% of the sample.

The TCR sequence derives from an older man with acute or convalescent COVID-19. Sequencing input: peripheral blood.

CDR3 loop: CASSFLGDSYEQYF. The nucleotide sequence reads as follows: TGTGCCAGCAGCTTTCTCGGGGATTCCTACGAGCAGTACTTC. The chain was built from TRBV5-6 and TRBJ2-7, with a tentative D gene TRBD2 over 5 matching bases. The CDR3 runs 14 amino acids, cysteine and phenylalanine included. Of all the DNA, just the CDR3 is kept, 42 bases in frame from base 1. Trimming costs V 2 bases and J 1 base, and their ends lie 10 bases apart. Sequences SGHDT (CDR1) and YYEEEE (CDR2) are obtained from the germline V gene.